This entry features one TCR beta chain sequence. Germline assignment: CDR1 SGHNT and CDR2 YENEEA. This CDR3 contains 13 residues. Trimming took off 5 bases at V and 0 bases at J, with 7 bases between the two ends. The method was immunoSEQ multiplex PCR; TCRdb's version includes in-frame clones alone and lacks a portion of them. Among more than 250,000 clones listed, around nine tenths were seen once. These data belong to a study of blood T cell repertoires in COVID-19. Study in general: Sources were T cells, B-cell-depleted T cells, or PBMCs; the material itself was cDNA or gDNA.

V usage is TRBV11-3 and J usage is TRBJ1-1; no reliable D call. The sequence was collected from a woman aged 18-30 years who had recovered from COVID-19. Sample: PBMCs or T cells enriched from blood (not recorded which). CDR3 nucleotide sequence: TGTGCCAGCAGCGCTACAGTGAACACTGAAGCTTTCTTT. Protein: CASSATVNTEAFF.